Presented here are 5 T cell receptor beta chains from one specimen sequenced in a study of blood T cell repertoires in COVID-19. The table came from immunoSEQ multiplex PCR; TCRdb's copy has only in-frame clones and leaves some out. The sample has approximately 440,000 clones, less than 95% seen once. Sequenced material: PBMCs or T cells enriched from blood (not recorded which). Receptors were obtained from a man younger than 35 who had recovered from COVID-19.

This clone is a singleton in its sample. The chain uses TRBV7-8 and TRBJ2-3, with TRBD2 identical over 10 bases. The germline CDR1 and CDR2 sequences are SGHVS and FQNEAQ. The V segment lost 4 bases and the J segment 2 bases; nucleotides outside the gene matches: 3. The CDR3 is 15 amino acids. In DNA, the CDR3 is TGTGCCAGCAGCTCAGGACTAGCGGACACAGATACGCAGTATTTT. Protein sequence: CASSSGLADTDTQYF.

CDR3 in DNA: TGCAGCGTCAAACCGGGACTCAATCAGCCCCAGCATTTT. Its protein is CSVKPGLNQPQHF. This chain uses TRBV29-1 with TRBJ1-5; tentative D call: TRBD1 (5 bases). Germline CDR1 is SQVTM and CDR2 is ANQGSEA. This CDR3 contains 13 residues. Trimming removed 6 bases from V and 3 bases from J, with 12 bases in between.

The V gene is TRBV3-1 (or the pseudogene TRBV3-2), the J gene TRBJ2-2; 9 positions match TRBD1. V dropped 6 bases and J dropped 5; count of bases not matched to a gene: 7. Germline assignment: CDR1 LGHDT and CDR2 YNNKEL (reference sequence). The CDR3 runs to 15 residues. DNA for the CDR3: TGTGCCAGCAGGCCCGACAGGGGGAGTACCGGGGAGCTGTTTTTT. It specifies CASRPDRGSTGELFF.

The chain combines TRBV27 with TRBJ2-2; possible D gene TRBD2, 7 bases. V lost 0 bases to trimming and J lost 6 bases, with 14 bases between them. The CDR3 has 16 residues. Germline lookup yields CDR1 MNHEY and CDR2 SMNVEV (reference sequence). This CDR3 is CASSLSGGPWAGELFF. CDR3 sequence (DNA): TGTGCCAGCAGTTTATCGGGGGGGCCGTGGGCCGGGGAGCTGTTTTTT.

This sequence joins TRBV11-3 and TRBJ2-7, with 7 bases that match TRBD1. The CDR3 spans 14 residues. The J segment lost 5 bases and the V segment lost 5 bases, leaving 9 bases of the junction unmatched. CDR1 and CDR2 from the germline V gene are SGHNT and YENEEA. CDR3 residues: CASSPFNRGHEQYF. For the CDR3, the DNA is TGTGCCAGCAGCCCCTTCAACAGGGGACACGAGCAGTACTTC. The full variable domain, in which reference TRBV11-3 and TRBJ2-7 provide the parts outside the CDR3, is EAGVVQSPRYKIIEKKQPVAFWCNPISGHNTLYWYLQNLGQGPELLIRYENEEAVDDSQLPKDRFSAERLKGVDSTLKIQPAELGDSAVYLCASSPFNRGHEQYFGPGTRLTVT.